Each of the 32 T cell receptor beta chains below was sequenced from the same sample in a study of cytomegalovirus exposure and HLA in healthy donors. Primers for the PCR totalled 60 Vbeta and 13 Jbeta. Measured with immunoSEQ multiplex PCR; TCRdb has only the in-frame clones, and not every one. The sample includes 80,000 to 100,000 clones, 74% of them seen just once. The sequencing sample was made of PBMCs. The receptor source for this set is a man aged 25 to 45 in good health and CMV-seropositive.

The chain employs TRBV18 and TRBJ2-7, with TRBD1 matching 7 bases. This CDR3 is 16 amino acids long. After removal of 6 bases from V and 6 bases from J, the junction contained 17 bases not matched to a gene. Germline lookup yields CDR1 KGHSH and CDR2 LQKENI. CDR3 nucleotides: TGTGCCAGCTCGGCCGGACAGGCCCCTCTCGAGTTCGAGCAGTACTTC. Translated: CASSAGQAPLEFEQYF.

The chain couples TRBV7-9 to TRBJ2-1; no reliable D call. The V and J ends lost 4 bases and 2 bases respectively, with 9 bases between them. The CDR3 runs to 14 residues. Germline CDR1 SEHNR, CDR2 FQNEAQ (reference sequence). The CDR3 DNA sequence: TGTGCCAGCAGCTCGCCTATTGCCTACAATGAGCAGTTCTTC. Translation gives CASSSPIAYNEQFF.

This sequence joins TRBV6-5 and TRBJ2-1; D is undetermined. Deletions cut 0 bases from V and 10 bases from J, with 10 bases between. CDR1 is MNHEY, CDR2 SVGAGI, per germline. The CDR3 has 13 amino acids. CDR3 region: CASSYSFAEEQFF. CDR3 sequence (DNA): TGTGCCAGCAGTTACTCGTTCGCGGAGGAGCAGTTCTTC.

The sample holds a few counts of this clone. V is TRBV5-3 and J is TRBJ2-1; 9 bases agree with TRBD2. TRBV5-3 is identified as an open reading frame with a role that is uncertain. This CDR3 has 16 amino acids. Germline trimming cut 4 bases from V and 4 bases from J; bases unmatched to any gene: 9. The CDR3 DNA sequence: TGTGCCAGAAGCCCTGGACTAGCGCCACCGTACAATGAGCAGTTCTTC. This translates into CARSPGLAPPYNEQFF.

The table lists this clone with a count of one. The V and J genes are TRBV4-1 and TRBJ2-3; 7 nucleotides agree with TRBD2. The V gene end was trimmed by 4 bases and the J gene end by 0 bases; junction bases not matched to a gene: 4. This CDR3 has 15 residues. Germline CDR1 and CDR2: MGHRA and YSYEKL. The CDR3: CASSPWTRSTDTQYF. Here the CDR3 DNA reads TGCGCCAGCAGCCCCTGGACTAGAAGCACAGATACGCAGTATTTT.

The chain links TRBV19 to TRBJ2-7, with a tentative D call TRBD2 (7 bases). V was shortened by 3 bases and J by 4 bases, with 16 bases between the two germline ends. The CDR3 consists of 15 residues. Germline V gene data show CDR1 as LNHDA and CDR2 as SQIVND (reference sequence). The CDR3, as DNA: TGTGCCAGTAGTATGCGGGACACGGGGGGATACGAGCAGTACTTC. It translates to CASSMRDTGGYEQYF.

J is TRBJ2-7 and V is TRBV19; 8 positions agree with TRBD1. Looked up from germline, CDR1 is LNHDA and CDR2 is SQIVND (reference sequence). The CDR3 totals 15 residues. V lost 2 bases and J lost 3; bases outside the gene matches: 6. The CDR3 spells CASSISKTGVYEQYF. CDR3 nucleotide sequence: TGTGCCAGTAGTATATCGAAGACAGGGGTCTACGAGCAGTACTTC.

Details on this clone: Distinct nucleotide sequences in the sample also encode this CDR3. The gene calls are TRBV27 and TRBJ1-1; D remains ambiguous. V shed 2 bases and J shed 1 base, with 5 bases lying between them. The CDR3 contains 13 residues. Germline CDR1 and CDR2: MNHEY and SMNVEV (reference sequence). The CDR3 protein is CASSLGRNTEAFF. The CDR3 nucleotides read TGTGCCAGCAGTTTAGGGCGGAACACTGAAGCTTTCTTT.

The chain has TRBV5-4 and TRBJ2-7, with 9 bases fitting TRBD1. Germline loops: CDR1 SGHNT, CDR2 YYREEE (reference sequence). CDR3 length equals 14 residues. J gave up 5 bases and V 3 bases, and 6 bases lay outside the gene matches. The CDR3 sequence is CASSSGQGYDEQYF. In DNA, the CDR3 is TGTGCCAGCAGCTCTGGACAGGGGTACGACGAGCAGTACTTC.

This sequence joins TRBV5-8 and TRBJ1-1; D might be TRBD1 (5 bases). V was cut by 1 base and J by 6 bases, with 10 bases left in between. Germline V gene data show CDR1 as SGHTS and CDR2 as YDEGEE. There are 13 residues in the CDR3. This CDR3 reads CASSLMAGSEAFF. In nucleotides, the CDR3 is TGTGCCAGCAGCTTGATGGCAGGGTCTGAAGCTTTCTTT. The whole variable domain, filled in from reference TRBV5-8 and TRBJ1-1, reads EAGVTQSPTHLIKTRGQQATLRCSPISGHTSVYWYQQALGLGLQFLLWYDEGEERNRGNFPPRFSGRQFPNYSSELNVNALELEDSALYLCASSLMAGSEAFFGQGTRLTVV.

This clone was recorded a few times. The chain is built from TRBV6-1 and TRBJ1-1; maybe TRBD1 (5 bases). In germline, CDR1 is MNHNS, CDR2 SASEGT. The CDR3 runs to 15 residues. Trimming removed 4 bases from V and 1 base from J, with 13 bases in between. This CDR3 is CASSGTGLGNTEAFF. As DNA, the CDR3 is TGTGCCAGCAGTGGTACGGGACTTGGGAACACTGAAGCTTTCTTT.

V usage is TRBV28 and J usage is TRBJ2-1, with D perhaps TRBD1 (7 bases). V lost 3 bases to trimming and J lost 0 bases, with 15 bases between them. The germline gives CDR1 MDHEN, CDR2 SYDVKM. The CDR3 has 17 amino acids. The CDR3 DNA is TGTGCCAGCAGTTTGGGCAGGGGGGTCACCTCCTACAATGAGCAGTTCTTC. It yields the protein CASSLGRGVTSYNEQFF. The full variable domain, completed using reference TRBV28 and TRBJ2-1, is DVKVTQSSRYLVKRTGEKVFLECVQDMDHENMFWYRQDPGLGLRLIYFSYDVKMKEKGDIPEGYSVSREKKERFSLILESASTNQTSMYLCASSLGRGVTSYNEQFFGPGTRLTVL.

The V gene is TRBV6-1, the J gene TRBJ2-5, with 10 bases that match TRBD2. CDR1 is MNHNS, CDR2 SASEGT, per germline. The junction had 9 bases not matched to a gene; V was cut back by 3 bases and J by 5 bases. This CDR3 is built from 16 residues. CDR3 loop: CASSDGAGGPWETQYF. The CDR3 DNA sequence: TGTGCCAGCAGTGATGGAGCGGGGGGGCCGTGGGAGACCCAGTACTTC.

The gene calls are TRBV11-2 and TRBJ1-6; 7 nucleotides match TRBD1. The junction had 4 bases not matched to a gene; V was cut back by 5 bases and J by 0 bases. The germline V gene encodes CDR1 SGHAT and CDR2 FQNNGV. The CDR3 runs to 16 residues. The CDR3 loop is CASSPGQSSYNSPLHF. CDR3 coding DNA: TGTGCCAGCAGCCCGGGACAGAGCTCCTATAATTCACCCCTCCACTTT.

The rearrangement uses TRBV15 and TRBJ1-2, with TRBD1 matching 7 bases. The CDR3 runs to 16 residues. In germline, CDR1 is LNHNV, CDR2 YYDKDF (reference sequence). The J segment lost 6 bases and the V segment lost 1 base, leaving 11 bases of the junction unmatched. The CDR3 DNA follows: TGTGCCACCAGCAGAGGTACAGGGGTTAATTTACATGGCTACACCTTC. It specifies CATSRGTGVNLHGYTF.

This clone appeared once. CDR3 residues: CASSLSGPLGTEAFF. CDR3 nucleotide sequence: TGTGCCAGCAGCTTATCAGGCCCATTGGGCACTGAAGCTTTCTTT. V and J are TRBV11-2 and TRBJ1-1; no clear D gene. CDR3 size: 15 residues. CDR1 and CDR2 (germline): SGHAT, FQNNGV. V lost 2 bases and J lost 4, with 14 bases in between.

V and J are TRBV7-9 and TRBJ2-7, with D tentatively TRBD1 (5 bases). Germline assignment: CDR1 SEHNR and CDR2 FQNEAQ (reference sequence). V was trimmed by 3 bases and J by 2 bases, leaving 14 bases between them. CDR3 size: 15 residues. CDR3 in DNA: TGTGCCAGCAGCTTGTATGGGGCGGCAACCTACGAGCAGTACTTC. Translating gives CASSLYGAATYEQYF.

The V gene is TRBV5-1, the J gene TRBJ1-1, with 8 bases lining up with TRBD1. Germline V gene sequence: CDR1 SGHRS, CDR2 YFSETQ. The CDR3 is made up of 15 amino acids. With 4 bases clipped from V and 4 bases from J, the junction kept 9 bases outside the gene matches. The CDR3 loop reads CASSPEGDRGTEAFF. CDR3 DNA sequence: TGCGCCAGCAGCCCAGAAGGTGACAGGGGCACTGAAGCTTTCTTT.

This chain connects TRBV7-3 to TRBJ2-5, with 9 bases lining up with TRBD2. CDR3 length equals 15 residues. The V and J ends lost 2 bases and 2 bases, in that order; junction bases with no gene match: 3. Germline loops: CDR1 SGHTA, CDR2 FQGTGA. The CDR3 DNA is TGTGCCAGCAGCTTAGCGGGGGGGATTCAAGAGACCCAGTACTTC. Amino acid sequence: CASSLAGGIQETQYF.

The chain joins TRBV6-5 to TRBJ2-5; no clear D gene. Trimming took 6 bases from V and 5 from J, leaving 7 bases between them. This CDR3 has 11 residues. Germline lookup yields CDR1 MNHEY and CDR2 SVGAGI. Written as DNA, the CDR3 is TGTGCCAGCAGAGAGGTGGAGACCCAGTACTTC. This codes for CASREVETQYF.

J is TRBJ1-3 and V is TRBV2; TRBD1 matches 10 bases. The V and J ends lost 2 bases and 0 bases, in that order; junction bases with no gene match: 10. The CDR3 totals 19 residues. Germline V lookup: CDR1 SNHLY, CDR2 FYNNEI. CDR3: CASSEWNRDRGRSGNTIYF. The CDR3 DNA reads TGTGCCAGCAGTGAATGGAACCGGGACAGGGGCCGCTCTGGAAACACCATATATTTT.

The DNA for the CDR3 is TGTGCCACCTCTTTGCGGGAGGGCGGGTACGAGCAGTACTTC. Translation: CATSLREGGYEQYF. J is TRBJ2-7 and V is TRBV2, with 9 bases fitting TRBD2. V was pared by 10 bases and J by 4 bases, with 11 bases of the junction left unmatched. This CDR3 region has 14 residues. The germline V gene has CDR1 SNHLY and CDR2 FYNNEI.

The rearrangement joins TRBV4-3 to TRBJ2-7, with a weak D call TRBD2 (5 bases). The V and J ends lost 0 bases and 6 bases respectively, with 21 bases between them. Germline assignment: CDR1 LGHNA and CDR2 YSLEER. The CDR3 has 17 amino acids. CDR3 sequence: CASSQERARKITSEQYF. The CDR3 bases are TGCGCCAGCAGCCAAGAGAGGGCCCGGAAGATAACAAGCGAGCAGTACTTC.

In its sample, this clone was seen once. The rearrangement joins TRBV6-5 to TRBJ2-1, with D perhaps matching TRBD1 (6 bases). Germline V gene sequence: CDR1 MNHEY, CDR2 SVGAGI. Trimming removed 10 bases from V and 10 bases from J, with 20 bases in between. The CDR3 covers 13 residues. The CDR3 is CATHQQGPHEQFF. CDR3 sequence (DNA): TGTGCCACCCATCAACAGGGTCCGCACGAGCAGTTCTTC.

The chain combines TRBV4-1 with TRBJ2-1; 9 bases agree with TRBD2. CDR1 MGHRA and CDR2 YSYEKL come from the germline V gene. Trimming cost V 0 bases and J 0 bases; bases outside gene matches: 9. The CDR3 is made up of 19 amino acids. The CDR3 sequence is CASSQDVRTSVLSYNEQFF. The CDR3 DNA sequence: TGCGCCAGCAGCCAAGATGTGAGGACTAGCGTCCTCTCCTACAATGAGCAGTTCTTC.

This clone was observed a handful of times. This chain links TRBV29-1 with TRBJ1-6; the D gene is possibly TRBD1 (5 bases). The germline V gene encodes CDR1 SQVTM and CDR2 ANQGSEA. V gave up 0 bases and J gave up 6 bases, with 12 bases separating them. The CDR3 is 15 amino acids. CDR3 in DNA: TGCAGCGTTGAAGATGAGGGACTCCTTAATTCACCCCTCCACTTT. Its protein is CSVEDEGLLNSPLHF.

The rearrangement links TRBV30 to TRBJ1-5; possible D gene TRBD1, 6 bases. There are 14 residues in the CDR3. Trimming left V 3 bases short and J 3 bases short, with 12 bases between. Germline CDR1 is GTSNPN and CDR2 is SVGIG (reference sequence). This CDR3 is CAWSRGTNNQPQHF. DNA of the CDR3: TGTGCCTGGAGCCGAGGGACAAACAATCAGCCCCAGCATTTT.

The rearrangement links TRBV5-4 to TRBJ2-5, with a tentative D call TRBD1 (6 bases). The V end was cut by 4 bases, the J end by 5 bases, with 15 bases between. Germline V lookup: CDR1 SGHNT, CDR2 YYREEE (reference sequence). This CDR3 has 14 residues. The CDR3 sequence: CASSSSGGAETQYF. In nucleotides, the CDR3 is TGTGCCAGCAGCAGTTCTGGGGGCGCGGAGACCCAGTACTTC.

The CDR3 region is CATWGDGYTF. CDR3 in DNA: TGTGCCACCTGGGGGGATGGCTACACCTTC. The chain uses TRBV28 and TRBJ1-2, with D maybe TRBD1 (5 bases). CDR3 size: 10 residues. V lost 10 bases to trimming and J lost 6 bases, with 9 bases between them. Per the germline V gene, CDR1 is MDHEN and CDR2 is SYDVKM.

The genes are TRBV28 and TRBJ1-4, with a tentative D call TRBD1 (6 bases). Germline CDR1 and CDR2: MDHEN and SYDVKM. Trimming stripped 6 bases from V and 8 bases from J, with 13 bases between. CDR3 length equals 13 residues. The CDR3 DNA reads TGTGCCAGCAGGGGAGGGGGAGGGGAAAAACTGTTTTTT. It is translated as CASRGGGGEKLFF.

The V call is TRBV6-5, the J call TRBJ2-7; D not certain. V lost 7 bases, J lost 2 bases, and 12 bases lay in between. The V gene's germline CDR1 is MNHEY and CDR2 SVGAGI. The CDR3 has 13 residues. CDR3 amino acids: CASTQLRPYEQYF. The CDR3 DNA sequence: TGTGCCAGCACACAGCTCCGACCCTACGAGCAGTACTTC.

J is TRBJ2-7 and V is TRBV9, with a weak D call TRBD2 (6 bases). Germline-derived CDR1 and CDR2 are SGDLS and YYNGEE. This CDR3 spans 14 amino acids. With 3 bases removed from V and 3 bases from J, the gap between germline ends came to 13 bases. CDR3: CASSGAGPGYEQYF. The DNA for the CDR3 is TGTGCCAGCAGCGGCGCGGGGCCAGGCTACGAGCAGTACTTC.